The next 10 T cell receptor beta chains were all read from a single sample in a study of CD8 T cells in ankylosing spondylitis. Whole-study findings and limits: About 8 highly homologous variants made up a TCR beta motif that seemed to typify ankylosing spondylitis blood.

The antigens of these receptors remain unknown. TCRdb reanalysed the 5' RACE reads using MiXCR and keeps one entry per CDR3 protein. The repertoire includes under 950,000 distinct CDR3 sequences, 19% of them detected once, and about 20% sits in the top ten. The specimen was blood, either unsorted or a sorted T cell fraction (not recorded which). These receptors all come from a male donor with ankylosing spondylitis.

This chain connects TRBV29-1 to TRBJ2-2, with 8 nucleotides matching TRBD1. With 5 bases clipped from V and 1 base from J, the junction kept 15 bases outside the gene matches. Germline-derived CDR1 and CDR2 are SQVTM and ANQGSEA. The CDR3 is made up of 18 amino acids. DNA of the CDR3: TGCAGCGTTAAACTCCAGACAGGGGCCTCTAAGAACACCGGGGAGCTGTTTTTT. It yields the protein CSVKLQTGASKNTGELFF.

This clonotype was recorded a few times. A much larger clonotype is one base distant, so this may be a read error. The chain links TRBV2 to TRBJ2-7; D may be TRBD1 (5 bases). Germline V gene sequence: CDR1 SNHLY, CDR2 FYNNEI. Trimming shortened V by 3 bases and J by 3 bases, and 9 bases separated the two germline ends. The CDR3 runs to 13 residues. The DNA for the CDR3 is TGTGCCAGCAGTGAGGGGCAGGTCTACGAGCAGTACTTC. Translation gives CASSEGQVYEQYF.

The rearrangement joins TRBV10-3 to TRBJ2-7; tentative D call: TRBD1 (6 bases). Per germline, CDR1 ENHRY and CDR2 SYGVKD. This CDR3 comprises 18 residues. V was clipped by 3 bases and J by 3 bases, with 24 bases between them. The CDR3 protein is CAISDRGGAGERGYEQYF. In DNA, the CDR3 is TGTGCCATCAGTGATCGGGGTGGGGCAGGGGAGAGGGGCTACGAGCAGTACTTC.

CDR3 nucleotide sequence: TGCGCCAGCAGTGAGGTGGCTCAGCCCCAGCATTTT. Amino acids: CASSEVAQPQHF. V and J are TRBV10-2 and TRBJ1-5; no reliable D call. The CDR3 spans 12 residues. The ends were cut back, 2 bases at V and 6 bases at J, with 5 bases in the middle. The germline V gene encodes CDR1 WSHSY and CDR2 SAAADI.

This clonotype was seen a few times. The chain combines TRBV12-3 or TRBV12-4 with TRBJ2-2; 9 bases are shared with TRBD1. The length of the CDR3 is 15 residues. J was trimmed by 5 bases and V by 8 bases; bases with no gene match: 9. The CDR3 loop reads CASVYGTGYTGELFF. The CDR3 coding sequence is TGTGCCAGCGTATACGGGACAGGGTATACCGGGGAGCTGTTTTTT.

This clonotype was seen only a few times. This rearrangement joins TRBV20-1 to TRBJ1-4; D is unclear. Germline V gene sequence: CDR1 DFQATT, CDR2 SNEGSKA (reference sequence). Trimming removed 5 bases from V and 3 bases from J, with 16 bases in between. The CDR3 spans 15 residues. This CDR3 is CSARNRWGANEKLFF. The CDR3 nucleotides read TGCAGTGCTCGCAATCGTTGGGGTGCTAATGAAAAACTGTTTTTT.

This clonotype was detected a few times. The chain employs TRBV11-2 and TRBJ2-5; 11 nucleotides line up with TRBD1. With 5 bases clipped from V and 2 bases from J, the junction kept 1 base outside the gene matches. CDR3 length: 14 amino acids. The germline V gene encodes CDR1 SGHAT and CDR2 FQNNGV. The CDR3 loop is CASSRDRGQETQYF. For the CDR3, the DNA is TGTGCCAGCAGCCGGGACAGGGGGCAAGAGACCCAGTACTTC.

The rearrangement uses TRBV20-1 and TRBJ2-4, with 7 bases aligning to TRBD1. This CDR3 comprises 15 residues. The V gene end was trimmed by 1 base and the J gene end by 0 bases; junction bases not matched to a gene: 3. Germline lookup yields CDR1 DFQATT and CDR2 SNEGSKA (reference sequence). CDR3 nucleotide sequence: TGCAGTGCTAGAGCCGGGACAGTAGCCAAAAACATTCAGTACTTC. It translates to CSARAGTVAKNIQYF.

The CDR3 sequence is CASSQAGDRAYEQYF. Written as DNA, the CDR3 is TGCGCCAGCAGCCAAGCTGGTGACAGAGCCTACGAGCAGTACTTC. J is TRBJ2-7 and V is TRBV4-1; D possibly corresponds to TRBD1 (5 bases). The CDR3 sequence is 15 residues long. Trimming pared 1 base from V and 2 bases from J, leaving 12 bases between. Germline loops: CDR1 MGHRA, CDR2 YSYEKL.

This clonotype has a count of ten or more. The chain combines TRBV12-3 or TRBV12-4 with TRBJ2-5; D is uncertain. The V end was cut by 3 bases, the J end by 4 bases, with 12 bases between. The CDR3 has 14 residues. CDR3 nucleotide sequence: TGTGCCAGCAGTTTCACGGAAGGTCTAGAGACCCAGTACTTC. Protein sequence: CASSFTEGLETQYF.